This T cell receptor beta chain was obtained from a study of cytomegalovirus exposure and HLA in healthy donors. Notes on the study in general: The study recorded about 150 TCR beta chains that were cytomegalovirus-associated.

PCR involved 60 Vbeta and 13 Jbeta primers. Assay: immunoSEQ multiplex PCR; the TCRdb copy retains only in-frame clones and omits some. The sample carries more than 200,000 clones, nearly 80% recorded once. Notes on this clone: Its antigen remains unknown.

CDR1 is ENHRY and CDR2 is SYGVKD in the germline V gene. V dropped 3 bases and J dropped 4 bases, with 17 bases sitting between them. The CDR3 has 16 residues. This TCR derives from a male donor in good health and CMV-seronegative. The V gene is TRBV10-3, the J gene TRBJ2-3; weak D call: TRBD2 (7 bases). The sequenced material came from PBMCs. As DNA, the CDR3 is TGTGCCATCAGTGAACGGGGGGCCCTGAGCGCAGATACGCAGTATTTT. This codes for CAISERGALSADTQYF.